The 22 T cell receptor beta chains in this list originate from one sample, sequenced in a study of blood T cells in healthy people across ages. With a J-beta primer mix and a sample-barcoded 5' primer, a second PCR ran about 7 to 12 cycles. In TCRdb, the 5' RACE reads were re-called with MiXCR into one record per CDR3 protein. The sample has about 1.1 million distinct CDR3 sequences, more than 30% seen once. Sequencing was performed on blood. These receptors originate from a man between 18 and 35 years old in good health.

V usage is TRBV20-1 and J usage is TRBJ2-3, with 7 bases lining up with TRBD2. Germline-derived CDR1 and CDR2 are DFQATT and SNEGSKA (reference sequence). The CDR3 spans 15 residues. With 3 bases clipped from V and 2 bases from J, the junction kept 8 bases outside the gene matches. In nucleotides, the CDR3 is TGCAGTGCTAGCCTCCTACTAGCGCCCACAGATACGCAGTATTTT. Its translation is CSASLLLAPTDTQYF.

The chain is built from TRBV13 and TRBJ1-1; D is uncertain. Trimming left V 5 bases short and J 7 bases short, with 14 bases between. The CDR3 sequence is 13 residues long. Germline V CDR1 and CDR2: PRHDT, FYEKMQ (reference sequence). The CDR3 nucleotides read TGTGCCAGCAGCGGGTCGTCTTCTGGTGAAGCTTTCTTT. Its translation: CASSGSSSGEAFF. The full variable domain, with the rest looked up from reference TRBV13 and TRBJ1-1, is AAGVIQSPRHLIKEKRETATLKCYPIPRHDTVYWYQQGPGQDPQFLISFYEKMQSDKGSIPDRFSAQQFSDYHSELNMSSLELGDSALYFCASSGSSSGEAFFGQGTRLTVV.

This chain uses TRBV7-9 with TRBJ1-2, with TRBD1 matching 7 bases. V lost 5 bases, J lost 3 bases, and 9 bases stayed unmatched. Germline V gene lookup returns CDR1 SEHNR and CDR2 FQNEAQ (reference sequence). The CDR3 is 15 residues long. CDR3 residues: CASSPRQGDHYGYTF. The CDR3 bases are TGTGCCAGCAGCCCACGTCAGGGGGATCACTATGGCTACACCTTC.

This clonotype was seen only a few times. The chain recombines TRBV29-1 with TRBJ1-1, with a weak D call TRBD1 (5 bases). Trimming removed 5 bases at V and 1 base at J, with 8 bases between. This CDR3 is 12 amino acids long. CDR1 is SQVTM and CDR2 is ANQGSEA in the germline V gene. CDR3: CSVQGRNTEAFF. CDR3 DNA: TGCAGCGTTCAGGGCCGGAACACTGAAGCTTTCTTT.

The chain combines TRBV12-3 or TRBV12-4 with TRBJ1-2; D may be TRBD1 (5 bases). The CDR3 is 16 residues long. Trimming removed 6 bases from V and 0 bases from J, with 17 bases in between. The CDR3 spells CASSQVVRGANYGYTF. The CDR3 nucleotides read TGTGCCAGCAGCCAAGTTGTCCGGGGCGCTAACTATGGCTACACCTTC.

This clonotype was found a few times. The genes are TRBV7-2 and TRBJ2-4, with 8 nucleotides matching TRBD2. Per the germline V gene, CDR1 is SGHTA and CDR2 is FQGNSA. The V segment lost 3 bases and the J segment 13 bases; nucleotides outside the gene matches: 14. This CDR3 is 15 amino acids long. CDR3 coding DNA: TGTGCCAGCAGCTTCGGTAGCGGGGCTAACAATGAGCAGTACTTC. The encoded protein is CASSFGSGANNEQYF.

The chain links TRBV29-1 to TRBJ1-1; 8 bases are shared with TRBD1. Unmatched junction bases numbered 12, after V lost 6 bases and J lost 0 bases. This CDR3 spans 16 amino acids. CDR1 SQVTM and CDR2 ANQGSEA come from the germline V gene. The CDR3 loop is CSVRDRLTEMNTEAFF. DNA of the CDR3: TGCAGCGTCCGGGACAGGCTGACGGAGATGAACACTGAAGCTTTCTTT. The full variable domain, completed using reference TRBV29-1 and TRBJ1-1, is SAVISQKPSRDICQRGTSLTIQCQVDSQVTMMFWYRQQPGQSLTLIATANQGSEATYESGFVIDKFPISRPNLTFSTLTVSNMSPEDSSIYLCSVRDRLTEMNTEAFFGQGTRLTVV.

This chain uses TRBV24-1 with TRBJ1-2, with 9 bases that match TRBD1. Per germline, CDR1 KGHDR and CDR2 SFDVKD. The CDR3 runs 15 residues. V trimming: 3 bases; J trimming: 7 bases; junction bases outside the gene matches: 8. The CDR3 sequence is CATSDHRGQGSGYTF. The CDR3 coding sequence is TGTGCCACCAGTGATCACAGGGGACAGGGAAGTGGCTACACCTTC.

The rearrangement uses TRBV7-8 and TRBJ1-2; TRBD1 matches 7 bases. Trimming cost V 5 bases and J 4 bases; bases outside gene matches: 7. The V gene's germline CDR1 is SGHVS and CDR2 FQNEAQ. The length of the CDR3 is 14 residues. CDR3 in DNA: TGTGCCAGCAGCGCACAGGGGACTGGCTATGGCTACACCTTC. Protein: CASSAQGTGYGYTF.

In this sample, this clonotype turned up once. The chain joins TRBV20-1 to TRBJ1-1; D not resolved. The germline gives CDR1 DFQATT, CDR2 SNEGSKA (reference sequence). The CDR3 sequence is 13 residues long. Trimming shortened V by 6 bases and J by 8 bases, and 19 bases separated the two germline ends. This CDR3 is CSALRGPPEEAFF. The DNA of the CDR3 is TGCAGTGCCCTTCGTGGACCGCCGGAGGAAGCTTTCTTT.

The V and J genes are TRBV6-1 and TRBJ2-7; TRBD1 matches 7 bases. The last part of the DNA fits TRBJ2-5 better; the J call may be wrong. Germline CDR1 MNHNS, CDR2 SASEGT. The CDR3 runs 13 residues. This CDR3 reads CAGTGTAKETQYF. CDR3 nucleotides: TGTGCCGGAACCGGGACAGCCAAAGAGACCCAGTACTTC.

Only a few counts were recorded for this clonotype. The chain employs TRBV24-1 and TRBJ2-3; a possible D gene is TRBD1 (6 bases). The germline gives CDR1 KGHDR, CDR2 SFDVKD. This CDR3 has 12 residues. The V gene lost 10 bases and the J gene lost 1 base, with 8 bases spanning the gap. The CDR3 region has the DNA TGTGCCACTTCAGGGGGCACAGATACGCAGTATTTT. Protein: CATSGGTDTQYF.

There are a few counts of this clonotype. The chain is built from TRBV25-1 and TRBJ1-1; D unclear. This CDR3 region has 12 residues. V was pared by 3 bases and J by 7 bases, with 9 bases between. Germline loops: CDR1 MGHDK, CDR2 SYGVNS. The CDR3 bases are TGTGCCAGCAGTGATATTGGGGTTGAAGCTTTCTTT. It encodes CASSDIGVEAFF.

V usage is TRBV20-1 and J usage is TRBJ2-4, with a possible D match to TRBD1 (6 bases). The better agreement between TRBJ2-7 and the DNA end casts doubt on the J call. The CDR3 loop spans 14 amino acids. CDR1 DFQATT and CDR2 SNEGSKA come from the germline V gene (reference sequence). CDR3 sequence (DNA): TGCAGTGCCCAAATATTCGGGGACATGTACGAGCAGTACTTC. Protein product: CSAQIFGDMYEQYF.

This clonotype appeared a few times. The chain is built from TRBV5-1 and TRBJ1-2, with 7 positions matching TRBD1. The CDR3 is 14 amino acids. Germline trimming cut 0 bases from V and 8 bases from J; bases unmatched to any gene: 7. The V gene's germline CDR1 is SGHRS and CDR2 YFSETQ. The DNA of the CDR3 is TGCGCCAGCAGCTTGGAGCAGGGGGACGGGGGCTACACCTTC. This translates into CASSLEQGDGGYTF.

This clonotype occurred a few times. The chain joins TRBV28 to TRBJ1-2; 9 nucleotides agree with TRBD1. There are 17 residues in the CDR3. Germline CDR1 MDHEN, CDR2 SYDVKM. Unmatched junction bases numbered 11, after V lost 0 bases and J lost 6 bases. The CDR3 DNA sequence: TGTGCCAGCAGTTTATGGACCACTGGGGACAGGGAGCATGGCTACACCTTC. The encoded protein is CASSLWTTGDREHGYTF.

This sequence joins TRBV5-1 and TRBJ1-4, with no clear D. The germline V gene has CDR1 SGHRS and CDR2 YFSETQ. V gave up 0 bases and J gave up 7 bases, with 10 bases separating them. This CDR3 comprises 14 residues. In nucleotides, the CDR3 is TGCGCCAGCAGCTTGGGGGCAGTGGCTGAAAAACTGTTTTTT. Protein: CASSLGAVAEKLFF.

The CDR3 spells CAISEAPSAGGAYNEQFF. In nucleotides, the CDR3 is TGTGCCATCAGTGAGGCCCCCTCTGCTGGGGGGGCTTACAATGAGCAGTTCTTC. This rearrangement joins TRBV10-3 to TRBJ2-1, with TRBD2 as a possible D gene (7 bases). Germline V gene sequence: CDR1 ENHRY, CDR2 SYGVKD. V was cut by 2 bases and J by 4 bases, with 21 bases left in between. The CDR3 has 18 amino acids.

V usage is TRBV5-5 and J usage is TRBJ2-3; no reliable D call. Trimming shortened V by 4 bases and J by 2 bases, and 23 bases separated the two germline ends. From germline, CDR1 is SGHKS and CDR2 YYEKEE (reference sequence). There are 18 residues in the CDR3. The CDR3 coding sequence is TGTGCCAGCAGCCTCCGACTTGCAGCGAAGGGAAACACAGATACGCAGTATTTT. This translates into CASSLRLAAKGNTDTQYF.

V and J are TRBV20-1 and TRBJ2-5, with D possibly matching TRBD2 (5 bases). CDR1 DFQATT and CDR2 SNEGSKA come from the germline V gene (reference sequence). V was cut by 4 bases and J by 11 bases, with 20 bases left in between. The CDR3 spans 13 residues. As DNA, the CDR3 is TGCAGTGCTACTAACCTCGCGCTCTGGGAGCAGTACTTC. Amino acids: CSATNLALWEQYF.

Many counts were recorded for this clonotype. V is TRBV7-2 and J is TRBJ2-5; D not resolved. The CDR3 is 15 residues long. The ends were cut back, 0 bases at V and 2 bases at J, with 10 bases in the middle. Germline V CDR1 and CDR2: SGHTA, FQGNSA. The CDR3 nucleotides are TGTGCCAGCAGCTTAGCAGCAGCTTTTCAAGAGACCCAGTACTTC. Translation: CASSLAAAFQETQYF.

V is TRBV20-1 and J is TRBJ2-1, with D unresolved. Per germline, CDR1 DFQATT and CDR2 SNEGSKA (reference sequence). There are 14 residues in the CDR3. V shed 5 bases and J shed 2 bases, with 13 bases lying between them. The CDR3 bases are TGCAGTGCTGGGGTATCAGCAGCCTACAATGAGCAGTTCTTC. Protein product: CSAGVSAAYNEQFF.